A selection of T cell receptor beta chains follows, all from one sample in a study of blood T cell repertoires in COVID-19. Produced via immunoSEQ multiplex PCR; TCRdb's table is partial and in-frame only. Here the sample spans 60,000 to 75,000 clones, around four fifths being singletons. The sequencing input was peripheral blood. The source of these receptors is a human donor in a cohort sampled during active COVID-19. Both conserved end residues are part of each CDR3. A D gene is named only where the DNA matches it firmly. Size values are once, few and many counts, or a class for expanded clones, and some rows have none.

- | few | TRBJ1-1 | TRBV6-1 | CASSESRQVTEAFF | TGTGCCAGCAGTGAATCACGACAGGTGACTGAAGCTTTCTTT
- | - | TRBJ1-5 | TRBV19 | CASSQARTQPQHF | TGTGCCAGTAGTCAGGCCCGAACCCAGCCCCAGCATTTT
- | - | TRBJ1-5 | TRBV12-3/TRBV12-4 | CASSLPPMPQHF | TGTGCCAGCAGTTTACCCCCCATGCCCCAGCATTTT
TRBD2 | - | TRBJ2-5 | TRBV4-2 | CASSQVRLAGGPGVETQYF | TGTGCCAGCAGCCAAGTCAGGCTAGCGGGGGGGCCGGGGGTGGAGACCCAGTACTTC
TRBD1 | - | TRBJ1-1 | TRBV30 | CAWSMQGVFGVTEAFF | TGTGCCTGGAGTATGCAGGGGGTATTTGGAGTGACTGAAGCTTTCTTT
TRBD2 | - | TRBJ2-1 | TRBV19 | CASSIPPTSGIHNEQFF | TGTGCCAGTAGTATCCCCCCAACTAGCGGGATCCACAATGAGCAGTTCTTC
- | - | TRBJ1-5 | TRBV2 | CASSEQNSNQPQHF | TGTGCCAGCAGTGAACAGAATAGCAATCAGCCCCAGCATTTT
TRBD1 | - | TRBJ2-3 | TRBV5-4 | CASSQDRATDTQYF | TGTGCCAGCAGCCAAGACAGGGCCACAGATACGCAGTATTTT
TRBD1 | - | TRBJ2-1 | TRBV10-1 | CASSPPTRRQGGNEQFF | TGCGCCAGCAGTCCGCCAACTCGTAGACAGGGGGGCAATGAGCAGTTCTTC
TRBD1 | - | TRBJ1-1 | TRBV6-5 | CASSSWGQVNTEAFF | TGTGCCAGCAGTTCGTGGGGACAGGTGAACACTGAAGCTTTCTTT
- | - | TRBJ2-3 | TRBV3-1/TRBV3-2 | CASSQVGQGSNTQYF | TGTGCCAGCAGCCAAGTCGGGCAGGGGTCGAATACGCAGTATTTT
TRBD1 | - | TRBJ2-4 | TRBV19 | CASRGTANIQYF | TGTGCCAGTAGGGGGACAGCAAACATTCAGTACTTC
TRBD1 | - | TRBJ2-1 | TRBV5-8 | CASSFWDSTRGEQFF | TGTGCCAGCAGCTTTTGGGACAGCACGCGCGGTGAGCAGTTCTTC
TRBD2 | - | TRBJ2-1 | TRBV3-1/TRBV3-2 | CASSQGPGGLYNEQFF | TGTGCCAGCAGCCAAGGGCCGGGAGGCTTGTACAATGAGCAGTTCTTC
TRBD2 | - | TRBJ2-1 | TRBV7-9 | CASLGASGFYNEQFF | TGTGCCAGCCTTGGGGCTAGCGGGTTTTACAATGAGCAGTTCTTC
TRBD2 | - | TRBJ2-2 | TRBV24-1 | CATSDLLGGTGELFF | TGTGCCACCAGTGATTTGCTCGGGGGGACCGGGGAGCTGTTTTTT
TRBD1 | - | TRBJ2-3 | TRBV7-8 | CASSSRQGDTQYF | TGTGCCAGCAGCTCTAGACAGGGGGATACGCAGTATTTT
TRBD1 | - | TRBJ2-1 | TRBV2 | CASRRDWGTETYNEQFF | TGTGCCAGCAGGAGAGATTGGGGGACAGAAACCTACAATGAGCAGTTCTTC
- | once | TRBJ2-3 | TRBV12-5 | CASAPGLLSTDTQYF | TGTGCTAGTGCCCCGGGACTCCTTAGCACAGATACGCAGTATTTT
- | once | TRBJ2-3 | TRBV12-3/TRBV12-4 | CASSSRGDTQYF | TGTGCCAGCAGTTCGAGGGGGGATACGCAGTATTTT
TRBD1 | - | TRBJ1-6 | TRBV3-1/TRBV3-2 | CASSQAGTGNSPLHF | TGTGCCAGCAGCCAAGCCGGGACAGGGAATTCACCCCTCCACTTT
TRBD2 | - | TRBJ2-2 | TRBV4-1 | CASSPGLAGGRELFF | TGCGCCAGCAGTCCCGGACTAGCGGGGGGGCGGGAGCTGTTTTTT
- | - | TRBJ2-7 | TRBV18 | CASSPLSYEQYF | TGTGCCAGCTCACCTCTCTCCTACGAGCAGTACTTC
TRBD2 | - | TRBJ2-1 | TRBV6-1 | CASLFGGMNNEQFF | TGTGCCAGCCTATTCGGGGGGATGAACAATGAGCAGTTCTTC
- | - | TRBJ2-1 | TRBV10-3 | CAISTSQGIGEQFF | TGTGCCATCAGTACCAGTCAGGGGATCGGTGAGCAGTTCTTC
- | - | TRBJ2-1 | TRBV19 | CASSIEAAANEQFF | TGTGCCAGTAGTATAGAGGCGGCGGCCAATGAGCAGTTCTTC
- | - | TRBJ1-6 | TRBV6-1 | CASSEARQTNSPLHF | TGTGCCAGCAGTGAAGCGCGGCAAACTAATTCACCCCTCCACTTT
TRBD2 | - | TRBJ2-7 | TRBV10-3 | CAISDSGGRYEQYF | TGTGCCATCAGTGACAGCGGGGGGCGCTACGAGCAGTACTTC
- | - | TRBJ2-7 | TRBV7-9 | CASSAGLRSYEQYF | TGTGCCAGCAGCGCGGGACTGCGATCCTACGAGCAGTACTTC
TRBD1 | - | TRBJ1-6 | TRBV7-9 | CASSLAGGQRPLHF | TGTGCCAGCAGCTTAGCGGGGGGACAGAGACCCCTCCACTTT
TRBD2 | - | TRBJ2-2 | TRBV4-1 | CASSQERTSGGAYGELFF | TGCGCCAGCAGCCAAGAAAGGACTAGCGGGGGGGCGTACGGGGAGCTGTTTTTT
TRBD1 | - | TRBJ1-2 | TRBV6-5 | CASSYTGAGLIYGYTF | TGTGCCAGCAGTTACACAGGGGCGGGGTTAATATATGGCTACACCTTC
- | few | TRBJ1-2 | TRBV5-4 | CASQNVGGYGYTF | TGTGCCAGTCAGAACGTCGGAGGCTATGGCTACACCTTC
TRBD1 | once | TRBJ2-2 | TRBV6-5 | CASSKGQHTGELFF | TGTGCCAGCAGTAAGGGACAGCACACCGGGGAGCTGTTTTTT
TRBD1 | - | TRBJ1-1 | TRBV9 | CASGAGGLLMNTEAFF | TGTGCCAGCGGGGCAGGGGGACTTTTAATGAACACTGAAGCTTTCTTT
TRBD1 | - | TRBJ1-2 | TRBV2 | CASSLYRGDYGYTF | TGTGCCAGCAGTCTCTACAGGGGCGACTATGGCTACACCTTC
- | few | TRBJ2-3 | TRBV3-1/TRBV3-2 | CASSQGIGETDTQYF | TGTGCCAGCAGCCAAGGTATCGGGGAAACAGATACGCAGTATTTT
TRBD1 | - | TRBJ1-1 | TRBV27 | CASSFGGTGGAVTEAFF | TGTGCCAGCAGTTTCGGCGGGACAGGGGGCGCGGTCACTGAAGCTTTCTTT
TRBD1 | - | TRBJ2-7 | TRBV7-2 | CASSYRTGGNYEQYF | TGTGCCAGCAGCTACAGGACAGGGGGCAACTACGAGCAGTACTTC
- | - | TRBJ2-3 | TRBV27 | CASSFGRGLSTDTQYF | TGTGCCAGCAGCTTCGGTAGGGGCTTAAGCACAGATACGCAGTATTTT
- | - | TRBJ2-5 | TRBV9 | CASSVAPDSQETQYF | TGTGCCAGCAGCGTAGCTCCGGACAGTCAAGAGACCCAGTACTTC